This TCR beta chain was sequenced during a study of T cell responses to AZD1222 COVID-19 vaccine. As regards this clone: What it recognizes is unknown.

The protocol was immunoSEQ multiplex PCR, while the TCRdb copy is restricted to in-frame clones and leaves out a portion. The top ten clones hold around 1.7% of a sample with 200,000 to 250,000 clones, around 94% of them seen once. Trimming took off 2 bases at V and 12 bases at J, with 11 bases between the two ends. From germline, CDR1 is LGHDT and CDR2 YNNKEL (reference sequence). This CDR3 is built from 12 residues. Study-wide points: Unmutated regions of variants are reportedly targeted by nearly half of spike-specific TCRs. Spike was spanned by vaccine-associated CD4 TCRs, with dominance at 160-218 and 743-854. Spike-specific TCR breadth and depth were elevated following two AZD1222 doses. Scientists sampled the repertoires only once the peak T cell response had passed.

The chain combines TRBV3-1 (or the pseudogene TRBV3-2) with TRBJ1-5; D unclear. The sample was peripheral blood, taken 28 days after the second dose of the MenACWY control vaccine. This TCR derives from an adult who received the MenACWY meningococcal vaccine as a control. Written as DNA, the CDR3 is TGTGCCAGCAGCCAATTATTACGTCTCCAGCATTTT. Protein product: CASSQLLRLQHF.